This T cell receptor beta chain was recorded in a study of identical twins. Broader study findings: With abundant cord blood beta clonotypes, insertions were fewer; memory repertoires showed no such pattern.

TCRdb re-called the 5' RACE reads with MiXCR, one entry per CDR3 protein. The sample includes roughly 1,500,000 distinct CDR3 sequences, about 30% seen only once; the top ten take about 0.27%. The CDR3 contains 18 residues. Germline CDR1 is SGDLS and CDR2 is YYNGEE. The J segment lost 0 bases and the V segment lost 6 bases, leaving 16 bases of the junction unmatched. A remark on this clonotype: Its antigen is currently unknown.

The receptor was isolated from a newborn girl in good health. Material: cord blood. This sequence joins TRBV9 and TRBJ2-3; 7 nucleotides agree with TRBD2. The CDR3 nucleotides are TGTGCCAGCATCCCCGGTATCAGCGGGATAAGGAGCACAGATACGCAGTATTTT. Residues: CASIPGISGIRSTDTQYF.